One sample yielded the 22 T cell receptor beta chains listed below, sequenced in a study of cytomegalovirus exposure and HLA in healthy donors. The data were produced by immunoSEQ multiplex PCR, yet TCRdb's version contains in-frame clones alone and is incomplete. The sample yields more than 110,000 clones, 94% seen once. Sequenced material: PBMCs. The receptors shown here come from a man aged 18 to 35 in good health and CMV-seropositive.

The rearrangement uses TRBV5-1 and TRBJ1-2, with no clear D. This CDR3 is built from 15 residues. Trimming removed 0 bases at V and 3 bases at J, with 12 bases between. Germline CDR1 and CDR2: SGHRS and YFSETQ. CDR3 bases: TGCGCCAGCAGCTTGGCCGGAGGCGGTGACTATGGCTACACCTTC. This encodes CASSLAGGGDYGYTF.

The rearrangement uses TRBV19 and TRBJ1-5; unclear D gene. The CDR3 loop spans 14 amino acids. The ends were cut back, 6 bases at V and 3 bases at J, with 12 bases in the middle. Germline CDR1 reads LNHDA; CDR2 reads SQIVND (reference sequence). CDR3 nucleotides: TGTGCCAGTAGCTGGAGCCTGTTCAATCAGCCCCAGCATTTT. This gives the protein CASSWSLFNQPQHF. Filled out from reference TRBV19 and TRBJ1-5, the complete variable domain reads DGGITQSPKYLFRKEGQNVTLSCEQNLNHDAMYWYRQDPGQGLRLIYYSQIVNDFQKGDIAEGYSVSREKKESFPLTVTSAQKNPTAFYLCASSWSLFNQPQHFGDGTRLSIL.

CDR3 in DNA: TGTGCCAGCAGCGGAAAGGGACTAGGAGGATCCAATGAGCAGTTCTTC. Translating gives CASSGKGLGGSNEQFF. V and J are TRBV9 and TRBJ2-1; 8 nucleotides match TRBD2. After removal of 3 bases from V and 6 bases from J, the junction contained 11 bases not matched to a gene. CDR1 is SGDLS, CDR2 YYNGEE, per germline. The CDR3 loop spans 16 amino acids.

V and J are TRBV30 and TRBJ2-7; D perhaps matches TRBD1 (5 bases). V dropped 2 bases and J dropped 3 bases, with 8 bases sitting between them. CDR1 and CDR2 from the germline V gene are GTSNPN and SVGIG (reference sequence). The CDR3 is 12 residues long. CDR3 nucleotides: TGTGCCTGGAGTCCCCAGGGCTACGAGCAGTACTTC. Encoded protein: CAWSPQGYEQYF.

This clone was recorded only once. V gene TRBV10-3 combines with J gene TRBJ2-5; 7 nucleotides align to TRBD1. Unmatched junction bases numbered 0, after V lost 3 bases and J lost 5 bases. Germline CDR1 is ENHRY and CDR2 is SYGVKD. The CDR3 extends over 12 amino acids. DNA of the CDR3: TGTGCCATCAGTGACAGGGGGGAGACCCAGTACTTC. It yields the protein CAISDRGETQYF.

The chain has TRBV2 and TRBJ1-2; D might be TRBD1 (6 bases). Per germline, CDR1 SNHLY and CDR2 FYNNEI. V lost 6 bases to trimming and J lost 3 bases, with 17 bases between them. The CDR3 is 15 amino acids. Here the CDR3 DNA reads TGTGCCAGCAGCCCGGGGCAGGGGCCATACTATGGCTACACCTTC. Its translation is CASSPGQGPYYGYTF.

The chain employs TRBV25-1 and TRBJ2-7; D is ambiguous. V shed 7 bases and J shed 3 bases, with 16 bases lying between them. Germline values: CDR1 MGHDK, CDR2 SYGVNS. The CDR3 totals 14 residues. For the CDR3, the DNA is TGTGCCAGCACAAAAACGAACGAGATCTACGAGCAGTACTTC. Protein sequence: CASTKTNEIYEQYF.

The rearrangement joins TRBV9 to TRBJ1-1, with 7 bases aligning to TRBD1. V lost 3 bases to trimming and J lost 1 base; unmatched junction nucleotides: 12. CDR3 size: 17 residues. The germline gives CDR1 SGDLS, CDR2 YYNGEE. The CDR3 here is CASSARGGGVKNTEAFF. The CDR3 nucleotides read TGTGCCAGCAGCGCGAGAGGGGGCGGGGTTAAGAACACTGAAGCTTTCTTT.

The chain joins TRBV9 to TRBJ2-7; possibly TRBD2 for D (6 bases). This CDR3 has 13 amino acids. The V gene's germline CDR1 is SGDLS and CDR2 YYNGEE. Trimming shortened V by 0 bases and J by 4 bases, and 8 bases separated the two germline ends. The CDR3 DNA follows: TGTGCCAGCAGCGTAGAGGAGGGGTACGAGCAGTACTTC. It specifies CASSVEEGYEQYF.

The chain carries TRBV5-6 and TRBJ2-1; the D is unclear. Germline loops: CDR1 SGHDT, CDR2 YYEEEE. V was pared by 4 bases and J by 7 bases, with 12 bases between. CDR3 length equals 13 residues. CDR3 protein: CASSIYPRNEQFF. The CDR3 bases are TGTGCCAGCAGCATCTACCCGCGGAATGAGCAGTTCTTC.

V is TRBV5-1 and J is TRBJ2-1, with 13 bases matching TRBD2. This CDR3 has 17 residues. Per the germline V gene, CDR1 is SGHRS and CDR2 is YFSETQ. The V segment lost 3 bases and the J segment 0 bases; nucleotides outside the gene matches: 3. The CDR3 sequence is CASSSGLAGSSYNEQFF. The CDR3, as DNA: TGCGCCAGCAGCTCGGGACTAGCGGGGAGCTCCTACAATGAGCAGTTCTTC.

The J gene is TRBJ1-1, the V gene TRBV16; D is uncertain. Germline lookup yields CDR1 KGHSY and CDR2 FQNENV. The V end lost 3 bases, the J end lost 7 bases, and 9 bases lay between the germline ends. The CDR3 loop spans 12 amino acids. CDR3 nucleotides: TGTGCCAGCAGCCATGGGAGAAATGAAGCTTTCTTT. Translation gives CASSHGRNEAFF.

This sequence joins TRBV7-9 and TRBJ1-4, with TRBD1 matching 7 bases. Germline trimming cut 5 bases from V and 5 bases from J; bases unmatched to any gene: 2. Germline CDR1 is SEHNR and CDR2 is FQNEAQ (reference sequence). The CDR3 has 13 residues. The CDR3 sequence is CASSPQGNEKLFF. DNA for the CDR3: TGTGCCAGCAGCCCACAGGGGAATGAAAAACTGTTTTTT.

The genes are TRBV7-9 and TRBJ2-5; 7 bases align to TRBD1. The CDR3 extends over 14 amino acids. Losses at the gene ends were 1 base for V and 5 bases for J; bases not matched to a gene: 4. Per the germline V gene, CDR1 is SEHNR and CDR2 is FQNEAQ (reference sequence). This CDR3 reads CASSLGQGVETQYF. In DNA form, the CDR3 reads TGTGCCAGCAGCTTAGGACAGGGAGTGGAGACCCAGTACTTC.

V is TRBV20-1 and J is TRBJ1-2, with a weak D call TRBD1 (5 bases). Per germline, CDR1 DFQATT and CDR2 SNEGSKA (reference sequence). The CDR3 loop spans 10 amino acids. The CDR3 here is CRGGTEGYTF. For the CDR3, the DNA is TGCAGGGGGGGGACGGAGGGCTACACCTTC.

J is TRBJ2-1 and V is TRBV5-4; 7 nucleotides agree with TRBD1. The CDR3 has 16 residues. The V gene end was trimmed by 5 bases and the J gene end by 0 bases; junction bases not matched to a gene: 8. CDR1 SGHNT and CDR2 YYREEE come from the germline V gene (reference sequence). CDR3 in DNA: TGTGCCAGCAGTCCCAGGACAGGCCACTCCTACAATGAGCAGTTCTTC. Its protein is CASSPRTGHSYNEQFF.

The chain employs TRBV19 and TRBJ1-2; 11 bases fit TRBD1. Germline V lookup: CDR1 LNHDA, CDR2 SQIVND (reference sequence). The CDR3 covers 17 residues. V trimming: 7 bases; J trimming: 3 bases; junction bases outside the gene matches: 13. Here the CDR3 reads CASTLSPGTGGYYGYTF. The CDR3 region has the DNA TGTGCCAGTACTCTATCTCCCGGGACAGGGGGATACTATGGCTACACCTTC. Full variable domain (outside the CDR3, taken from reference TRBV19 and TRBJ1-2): DGGITQSPKYLFRKEGQNVTLSCEQNLNHDAMYWYRQDPGQGLRLIYYSQIVNDFQKGDIAEGYSVSREKKESFPLTVTSAQKNPTAFYLCASTLSPGTGGYYGYTFGSGTRLTVV.

CDR3 region: CASEYASGGYNEQFF. The CDR3 region has the DNA TGCGCCAGCGAGTATGCTAGCGGGGGGTACAATGAGCAGTTCTTC. V and J are TRBV10-2 and TRBJ2-1, with 11 bases matching TRBD2. The CDR3 totals 15 residues. Losses at the gene ends were 8 bases for V and 4 bases for J; bases not matched to a gene: 7. CDR1 and CDR2 from the germline V gene are WSHSY and SAAADI.

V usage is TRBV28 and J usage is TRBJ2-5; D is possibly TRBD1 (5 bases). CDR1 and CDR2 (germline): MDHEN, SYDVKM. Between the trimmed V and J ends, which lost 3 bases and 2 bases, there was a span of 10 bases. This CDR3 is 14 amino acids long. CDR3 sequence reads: CASSLGQIQETQYF. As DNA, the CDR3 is TGTGCCAGCAGTTTGGGGCAGATACAAGAGACCCAGTACTTC.

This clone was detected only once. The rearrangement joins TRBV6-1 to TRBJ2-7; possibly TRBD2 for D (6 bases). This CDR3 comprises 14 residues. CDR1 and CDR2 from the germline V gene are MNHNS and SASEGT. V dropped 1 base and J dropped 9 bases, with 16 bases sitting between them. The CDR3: CASSEVEAWRGQYF. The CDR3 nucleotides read TGTGCCAGCAGTGAAGTTGAGGCCTGGCGGGGGCAGTACTTC.

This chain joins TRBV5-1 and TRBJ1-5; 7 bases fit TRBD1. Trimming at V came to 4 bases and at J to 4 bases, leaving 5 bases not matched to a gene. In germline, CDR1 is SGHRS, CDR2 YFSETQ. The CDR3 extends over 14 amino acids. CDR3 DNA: TGCGCCAGCAGCGCAGGGACAGCGAATCAGCCCCAGCATTTT. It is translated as CASSAGTANQPQHF.

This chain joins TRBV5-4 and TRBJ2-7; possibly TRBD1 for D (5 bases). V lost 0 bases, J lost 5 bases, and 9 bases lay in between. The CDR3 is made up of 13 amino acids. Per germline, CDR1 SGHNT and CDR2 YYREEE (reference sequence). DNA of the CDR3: TGTGCCAGCAGCTTGGTGGCAGGGAACGAGCAGTACTTC. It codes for CASSLVAGNEQYF.